This paragraph covers one TCR beta chain sequence. Its antigen target is currently unknown. It has no much larger one-base neighbor in the sample; base qualities were not kept. This record comes from a study of T cell responses to AZD1222 COVID-19 vaccine (dated by TCRdb to 2020 to 2023). Study-wide context: AZD1222 recipients with second doses at about 4 weeks or about 12 weeks were pooled, because spike-specific TCR depth and breadth did not differ between schedules. A total of over 230 trial participants underwent TCR sequencing, of whom under 220 had received two doses of AZD1222 and approximately 25 had received two doses of the MenACWY control vaccine. Trial participants were enrolled by age into subgroups of 18-55, 56-69 and 70-plus years, and around 150, 28 and 57 TCR-sequenced participants, respectively, were included in these subgroups.

The time point tag for this specimen amounts to: baseline before first vaccination. The vaccinee samples were drawn from two UK trials, COV001 and COV002, one of which was a single-blind randomized controlled phase 2/3 trial testing AZD1222 (ChAdOx1 nCoV-19) in healthy adults. For TCRbeta chain sequencing, PBMC samples from trial participants were taken at day 0 and at day 28 after the second dose. The germline V gene yields SNHLY for CDR1 and FYNNEI for CDR2. From the cysteine through the phenylalanine, the CDR3 covers 13 amino acids. The DNA shown is the 39-base CDR3, in frame from base 1. The V and J ends are trimmed by 7 bases and 7 bases, leaving 14 bases between them. The CDR3 regions of human TCRbeta chains were subjected to immunosequencing. As for the original processing: Repertoire TCRs were checked for matches against a reference library of SARS-CoV-2-specific TCRs that had been generated using the MIRA antigen-specificity platform. Breadth was defined as the fraction of unique TCRs that were SARS-CoV-2-associated, and depth was defined as the fraction of total T cells that were SARS-CoV-2-associated. Each spike-specific TCR was assigned to its reactive spike region and to a CD4 or CD8 class using the MIRA data. Log10-transformed breadth and depth values were compared by one-way ANOVA with Sidak's multiple comparisons tests. As stored in TCRdb, this immuneACCESS dataset retains in-frame rearrangements with V and J assigned. A fraction of the clones does not appear; measured against another copy, unresolved V genes explain less than half of the discrepancy, and the remainder lacks a known reason. The V and J calls and clone size come from that table; D and trimming were worked out from the DNA. This sample lists roughly 100,000 clones; about 80% were detected once. The biggest ten clones account for 5% of the sample.

Overall study results and their limits: In the small 56-69-year group, the increase in depth fell short of significance, most likely because of low power. Vaccine-associated CD4 TCRs spanned the whole spike protein, with dominant responses in regions 160-218 and 743-854. Nearly half of unique spike-specific TCRs reportedly recognized epitopes outside regions mutated in the B.1.351 and B.1.1.7 variants. No day 14 peak-response samples were available, so repertoires were characterized only after the peak T cell response. Participants were mostly white British, with more females than males. The authors suggested clonal diversity may have been underestimated. Conclusions about previously exposed vaccinees are limited, since just a handful of AZD1222 recipients were seropositive for SARS-CoV-2 at baseline. After two AZD1222 doses, both the breadth and the depth of spike-specific TCRs were significantly higher than at day 0 and than in MenACWY recipients.

The chain couples TRBV2 to TRBJ1-5; a tentative D call is TRBD1 (6 bases match). This sample comprised peripheral blood, obtained on day 0 of AZD1222 vaccination. The receptor's source is an adult in good health. CDR3 loop: CASTVRGGQPQHF. The bases are TGTGCCAGCACAGTCAGGGGTGGACAGCCCCAGCATTTT. Extended through the reference TRBV2 and TRBJ1-5 proteins, this CDR3 yields the full variable domain: EPEVTQTPSHQVTQMGQEVILRCVPISNHLYFYWYRQILGQKVEFLVSFYNNEISEKSEIFDDQFSVERPDGSNFTLKIRSTKLEDSAMYFCASTVRGGQPQHFGDGTRLSIL.